A single sample is the source of the 5 T cell receptor beta chains below, sequenced in a study of blood T cell repertoires in COVID-19. Clones were sequenced by immunoSEQ multiplex PCR, and TCRdb holds only the in-frame ones, with some missing. The sample gives approximately 210,000 clones, roughly 81% of which show up once; more than 4.5% is in the top ten. Sequencing was done on a sample of peripheral blood. Source of these receptors: a woman in her 70s with active or convalescent COVID-19.

This clone appeared once. V is TRBV4-1 and J is TRBJ1-1, with a tentative D call TRBD1 (5 bases). With 0 bases removed from V and 2 bases from J, the gap between germline ends came to 10 bases. The CDR3 loop spans 15 amino acids. From germline, CDR1 is MGHRA and CDR2 YSYEKL. CDR3 bases: TGCGCCAGCAGCCAAGATAGCGGGGGAAACACTGAAGCTTTCTTT. Encoded protein: CASSQDSGGNTEAFF.

This clone has just a few counts. This chain uses TRBV10-2 with TRBJ2-3; no reliable D call. Trimming took 2 bases from V and 2 from J, leaving 11 bases between them. CDR3 length: 15 amino acids. In germline, CDR1 is WSHSY, CDR2 SAAADI. The CDR3 is CASSEAAFYTDTQYF. In DNA form, the CDR3 reads TGCGCCAGCAGTGAGGCGGCGTTTTACACAGATACGCAGTATTTT.

V usage is TRBV5-6 and J usage is TRBJ1-5, with 9 bases that match TRBD1. CDR3 length equals 15 residues. V trimming: 4 bases; J trimming: 3 bases; junction bases outside the gene matches: 5. Germline CDR1 reads SGHDT; CDR2 reads YYEEEE. The CDR3 bases are TGTGCCAGCAGCCCGTGGGACAGGGCCAATCAGCCCCAGCATTTT. Amino acid sequence: CASSPWDRANQPQHF.

This clone was observed a handful of times. The chain employs TRBV24-1 and TRBJ2-2; 11 bases align to TRBD1. Germline lookup yields CDR1 KGHDR and CDR2 SFDVKD. CDR3 length: 18 amino acids. With V trimmed by 4 bases and J by 2 bases, 8 bases remained unmatched. CDR3 in DNA: TGTGCCACCAGTGAGGGCCGGACAGGGGGCGTCAACACCGGGGAGCTGTTTTTT. Amino acids: CATSEGRTGGVNTGELFF.

The V call is TRBV2, the J call TRBJ1-4; 7 nucleotides agree with TRBD1. The CDR3 has 14 amino acids. CDR1 is SNHLY, CDR2 FYNNEI, per germline. With V trimmed by 5 bases and J by 10 bases, 10 bases remained unmatched. CDR3 amino acids: CASSLDRAGGKLFF. The CDR3 nucleotides are TGTGCCAGCAGTCTCGACAGGGCGGGGGGAAAACTGTTTTTT. Looking up the rest from reference TRBV2 and TRBJ1-4 gives the full variable domain: EPEVTQTPSHQVTQMGQEVILRCVPISNHLYFYWYRQILGQKVEFLVSFYNNEISEKSEIFDDQFSVERPDGSNFTLKIRSTKLEDSAMYFCASSLDRAGGKLFFGSGTQLSVL.